This T cell receptor (beta chain) was observed in a study of cytomegalovirus exposure and HLA in healthy donors. Generated by immunoSEQ multiplex PCR, the TCRdb table keeps only in-frame clones and is missing some. Among 100,000 to 150,000 clones listed, 89% were seen once. In regard to this clone: Its specificity is not known.

Whole-study findings and limits: For most TCR sequences rarity was the rule, although some public TCRs occurred in many donors. Cytomegalovirus status, reportedly, was diagnosed with high specificity and sensitivity by the classifier. TCR clusters originating in the first cohort tended to co-occur in the roughly 120 validation repertoires, according to a later analysis.

The receptor comes from a woman aged 18-29 years in good health and CMV-seronegative. The specimen sequenced was PBMCs.

Here the CDR3 reads CASRPDRVGDEKLFF. CDR3 nucleotide sequence: TGTGCCAGCAGGCCTGACAGGGTTGGGGATGAAAAACTGTTTTTT. This chain links TRBV2 with TRBJ1-4; 7 positions match TRBD1. The ends lost 6 bases at V and 6 bases at J; junction bases unmatched: 10. Germline-derived CDR1 and CDR2 are SNHLY and FYNNEI. The CDR3 runs to 15 residues.